The clone carrying this T cell receptor beta chain was seen ten or more times. Its cognate antigen is unknown. This beta chain is a stray sequence in a library constructed for alpha chains; its clone size is not meaningful. These data are taken from a study of spatial heterogeneity in lung cancer. Study conclusions and caveats: Mutation counts in tumors were tracked by counts of expanded intratumoral alpha and beta TCRs.

Germline CDR1 reads LGHNA; CDR2 reads YNFKEQ. V was pared by 5 bases and J by 0 bases, with 15 bases between. This CDR3 contains 16 residues. Sample time point: sample taken at primary tumor resection. TCRdb used MiXCR to reprocess the 5' RACE reads, holding one entry per CDR3 protein. This sample has roughly 19,000 distinct CDR3 sequences; 5.5% to 6.5% occur once, and the top ten carry about a tenth. The J gene is TRBJ2-3, the V gene TRBV4-2; D is uncertain. This sequence originates from a female donor with early-stage non-small cell lung cancer. The sequencing here drew on lung tumor tissue, taken at surgery. As DNA, the CDR3 is TGTGCCAGCAGCAGTTCTTTAGGAGAGAGCACAGATACGCAGTATTTT. It specifies CASSSSLGESTDTQYF.